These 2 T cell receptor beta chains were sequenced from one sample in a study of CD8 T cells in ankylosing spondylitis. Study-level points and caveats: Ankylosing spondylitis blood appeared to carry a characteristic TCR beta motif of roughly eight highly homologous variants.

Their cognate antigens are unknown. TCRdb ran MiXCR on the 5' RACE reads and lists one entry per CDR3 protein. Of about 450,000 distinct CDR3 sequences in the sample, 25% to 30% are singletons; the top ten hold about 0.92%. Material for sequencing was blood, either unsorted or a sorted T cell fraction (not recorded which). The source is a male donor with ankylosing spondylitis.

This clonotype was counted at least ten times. The DNA for the CDR3 is TGCGCCAGCAGTGAGCGGCTCTGGAACACTGAAGCTTTCTTT. Translation: CASSERLWNTEAFF. V gene TRBV10-2 combines with J gene TRBJ1-1; D remains unclear. Trimming shortened V by 2 bases and J by 1 base, and 8 bases separated the two germline ends. The CDR3 has 14 amino acids. CDR1 and CDR2 (germline): WSHSY, SAAADI.

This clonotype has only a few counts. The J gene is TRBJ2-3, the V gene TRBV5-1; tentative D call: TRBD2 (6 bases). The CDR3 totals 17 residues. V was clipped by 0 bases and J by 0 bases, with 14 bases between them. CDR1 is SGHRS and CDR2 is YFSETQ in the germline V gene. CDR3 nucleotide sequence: TGCGCCAGCAGCTTGGATCCTAGCGTACCTAGCACAGATACGCAGTATTTT. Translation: CASSLDPSVPSTDTQYF.